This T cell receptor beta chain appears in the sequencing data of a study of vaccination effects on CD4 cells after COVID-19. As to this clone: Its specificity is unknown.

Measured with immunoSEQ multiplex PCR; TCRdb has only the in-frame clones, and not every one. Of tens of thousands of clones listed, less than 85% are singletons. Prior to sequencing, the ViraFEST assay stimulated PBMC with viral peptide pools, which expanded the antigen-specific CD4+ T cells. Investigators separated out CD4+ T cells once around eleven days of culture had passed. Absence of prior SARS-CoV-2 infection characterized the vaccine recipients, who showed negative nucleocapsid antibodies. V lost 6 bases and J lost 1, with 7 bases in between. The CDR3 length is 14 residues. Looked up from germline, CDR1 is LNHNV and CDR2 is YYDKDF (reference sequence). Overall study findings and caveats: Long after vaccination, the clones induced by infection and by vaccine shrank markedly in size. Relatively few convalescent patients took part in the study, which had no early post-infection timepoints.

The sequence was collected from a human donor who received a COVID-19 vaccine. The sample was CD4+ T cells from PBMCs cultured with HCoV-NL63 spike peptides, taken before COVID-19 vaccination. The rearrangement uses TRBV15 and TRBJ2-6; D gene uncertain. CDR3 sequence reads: CATSQESGANVLTF. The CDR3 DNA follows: TGTGCCACCAGTCAGGAATCTGGGGCCAACGTCCTGACTTTC.